These T cell receptor beta chains were read from a single sample in a study of T cell changes during pregnancy in multiple sclerosis. The protocol was immunoSEQ multiplex PCR, while the TCRdb copy is restricted to in-frame clones and leaves out a portion. The table records over 45,000 clones, approximately 90% of them present only once. The sequenced sample was CD4+ T cells from peripheral blood mononuclear cells, obtained in the third trimester of pregnancy. The receptor source for this set is a female donor with multiple sclerosis, enrolled in a pregnancy study. The conserved cysteine and the conserved F or W are not part of the CDR3 here.

TRBV14	TRBJ2-4	ASSPRWGRKVETKNIQY
TRBV7-9	TRBJ2-7	ASSGGQGLYEQY
TRBV4-3	TRBJ1-6	ASSTSRDRVNSPLH
TRBV7-9	TRBJ2-3	ASSTSTDTQY
TRBV7-9	TRBJ2-2	ASGPQGYTGELF
TRBV2	TRBJ2-1	ASSVERDPF
TRBV9	TRBJ2-7	ASSVGLTSYEQY
TRBV7-2	TRBJ2-2	ASSLAGAVNTGELF
TRBV2	TRBJ1-5	ASSEQGQGLEPQH
TRBV18	TRBJ1-3	ASSPTGGNTIY
TRBV6-5	TRBJ1-5	ASMTGLGQPQH
TRBV29-1	TRBJ1-4	SVTPGGTTNEKLF
TRBV19	TRBJ1-5	ASSMGLAGDQPQH
TRBV11-1	TRBJ1-1	ASRPGQRSRMDTEAF
TRBV28	TRBJ2-2	ASSFAGVDLGYTGELF
TRBV18	TRBJ1-1	ASSPQQGASEEAF
TRBV4-2	TRBJ2-7	ASSPRDRSYEQY
TRBV29-1	TRBJ1-6	SVGDKDLNSPLH
TRBV6-5	TRBJ1-2	ASSYLRTGQGGYT
TRBV30	TRBJ1-1	AWSPQVEAF
TRBV5-1	TRBJ2-1	ASSLWTGRDTHNEQF
TRBV18	TRBJ2-7	ASSPPLPGQSSYEQY
TRBV13	TRBJ2-3	ASSPPLAGRTDTQY
TRBV7-8	TRBJ1-2	ASSYRDYGYT
TRBV7-2	TRBJ1-1	ASRFAGGEAF
TRBV6-1	TRBJ1-5	ASTAGFQPQH
TRBV19	TRBJ1-1	ASSMKAGSNTEAF
TRBV2	TRBJ2-1	ASKRSGRSSYNEQF
TRBV2	TRBJ1-4	ASSEWDSLEKLF
TRBV7-2	TRBJ2-2	ASSLVLIMAGELF
TRBV7-9	TRBJ2-7	ASSLAFVGSYEQY
TRBV19	TRBJ2-5	ASQSLGGQGAKQETQY
TRBV12-5	TRBJ1-2	ASGQGTDYGYT
TRBV7-2	TRBJ1-2	ASSFLSGYT
TRBV9	TRBJ1-5	ASSPDTNQRPQH
TRBV7-2	TRBJ1-2	ASSLGGQNGYT
TRBV5-1	TRBJ2-5	ASSQQETQY
TRBV6-6	TRBJ2-2	ASSPLDWNTGELF
TRBV28	TRBJ1-1	ASSLTPGTGNPEAF
TRBV6-5	TRBJ1-1	ASSYLDGNTEAF
TRBV5-8	TRBJ1-4	ASRKSGRANEKLF
TRBV5-1	TRBJ2-7	ASSSPPGQGSNEQY
TRBV19	TRBJ2-2	ASSILGLSEDGELF
TRBV7-3	TRBJ2-2	ASSSRGRRQNTGELF
TRBV30	TRBJ2-4	AWNTFRDREGNIQY
TRBV18	TRBJ2-7	ASSPQREDTYEQY
TRBV5-1	TRBJ2-6	ASSSGREPGANVLT
TRBV6-1	TRBJ2-1	ASRAGTSGYNEQF
TRBV25-1	TRBJ1-6	ASSEQQIINSPLH
TRBV27	TRBJ1-2	ASTEDPSGYGYT